This T cell receptor beta chain was profiled in a study of CD8+ T cells in alopecia areata. CD4, CD8alpha, NKG2D, NKG2ACE and other markers were used to sort pooled cutaneous lymph node cells. A note on this clone: Its antigen is currently unknown. The genes and germline here are from mouse. The read gets to within 4 residues of the CDR3 end, and the germline J gene fills in the rest.

The germline CDR1 and CDR2 sequences are NSHNY and SYGAGN. The CDR3 spans 13 residues. The V end lost 5 bases, the J end lost 4 bases, and 12 bases lay between the germline ends. cDNA prepared by RNA extraction and subsequent reverse transcription served as the template for sequencing. Profiled with immunoSEQ multiplex PCR; TCRdb holds only in-frame clones, not every one. The specimen has approximately 280,000 clones, none found just once. Findings of the study overall: Alopecia totalis/universalis scalp especially showed more expanded CD8+ clones than normal scalp.

This TCR derives from a C3H/HeJ mouse with alopecia areata. Strain haplotype (MHC): H2-k. The gene calls are TRBV13-1 and TRBJ1-1; perhaps TRBD1 as D (5 bases). What was sequenced was CD4+ T cells sorted from a lymph node. The CDR3 bases that were read are TGTGCCAGCAGGGACCCGGGGGGCACA. As protein: CASRDPGGT. The entire CDR3 sequence reads CASRDPGGTEVFF.